The T cell receptor beta chain described here comes from a study of vaccination and CD4 T cells after COVID-19 (dated by TCRdb to 2021 to 2024). Study-level background: In the convalescent cohort there were six males and four females, among whom were two Hispanic individuals, seven Caucasians, two Asians and one multiracial person. Participants received two doses of either the Pfizer-BioNTech BNT162b2 vaccine (n=8) or the Moderna mRNA-1273 vaccine (n=2). Post-COVID blood samples were collected from convalescent patients a median of roughly 100 days after diagnosis, with a range of about 35 to 161 days. Post-vaccine blood samples were collected a median of about 11 weeks after the second vaccine dose, ranging from roughly 12 to 250 days. The cultures were stimulated with overlapping spike peptide pools from SARS-CoV-2 and from the common cold coronaviruses HCoV-NL63, HCoV-OC43 and HCoV-229E. As controls, cultures received a CEFX viral epitope pool (the positive control), an HIV-1 Nef peptide pool (the negative control), or no peptide at all. In 10 COVID-19 convalescent patients and a handful of infection-naive healthy vaccine recipients, researchers compared the spike-specific CD4+ TCR repertoire from before mRNA vaccination with the repertoire from after. In an earlier paper using these donors, memory CD4+ T cell crossreactivity between SARS-CoV-2 and common cold coronavirus spike proteins was assessed at the TCR clonotype level.

Explained via the paper, the treatment or condition label denotes: roughly 10-day PBMC culture with coronavirus spike peptide pools or control peptides (ViraFEST assay). CD4+ T cells from unexposed donors were collected before the COVID-19 pandemic (2011-2018). To expand antigen-specific T cells with peptide pools and then pick out the expanded clonotypes through TCR sequencing, the study relied on the ViraFEST assay. Each well held about 2.2 million PBMCs cultured in IMDM containing roughly 5% human AB serum and around 10 IU/ml IL-2, with 8 to 10 ug/ml peptide pools added. Half of the culture medium was replaced with fresh IL-2-containing medium on days 3 and 7. CD4+ T cells were isolated after roughly eleven days of culture through negative selection using the EasySep CD4+ T cell isolation kit. As cell numbers permitted, CD4+ T cells from unexposed donors were tested for reactivity to SARS-CoV-2 S and N and to four common cold coronavirus spike pools. Ficoll-Paque Plus gradient centrifugation was used to isolate PBMCs from whole blood, and the isolated PBMCs were then either used fresh or cryopreserved at -140C. Each culture condition was generally run in triplicate wells. Leukapheresis product for the unexposed donors was bought commercially.

The research as a whole found: An increase in the median number of SARS-CoV-2-reactive clonotypes from 20 to 25 after infection to 38 after vaccination was observed, but the change was not found to be significant. The number of convalescent patients in the study was relatively small, and the study did not examine early timepoints following natural infection. In convalescent patients, nearly all vaccine-specific clones (304 of 307) were found to be mono-reactive for SARS-CoV-2 spike rather than cross-reactive with common cold coronaviruses. In convalescent patients, a median approximately 86% of post-vaccine SARS-CoV-2-reactive clones were detected only after vaccination, and vaccine-specific priming was suggested by this finding.

The library was obtained by PCR. DNA from cultured CD4+ T cells underwent TCR sequencing with the Oncomine TCR Beta short-read assay at the Johns Hopkins FTIC core. The QIAamp micro DNA kit was used to extract genomic DNA from the cultured CD4+ T cells. Oncomine TCR Beta libraries from cultured CD4+ T cells were pooled using unique dual indexes and sequenced on an Illumina iSeq 100. The source study handled its data this way. Non-productive sequences were removed, and CDR3s not starting with C, not ending with F or W, or shorter than 7 amino acids were discarded. Antigen-specific clonotypes were identified using the MANAFEST web application through comparison of peptide-stimulated wells with reference and other culture wells. Positive clones required FDR below 0.05, an odds ratio above 5, and productive frequency above 0.1% in at least two of three replicate wells. Clonotypes that were significantly expanded in both SARS-CoV-2 spike wells and at least one common cold coronavirus spike condition were defined as cross-reactive. Using R version 3.6.1, CDR3 homology was evaluated through Levenshtein distances (stringdist) along with unrooted phylogenetic trees (ape). TCRdb applied fastp at Q25 and MiXCR to the public reads, then kept only in-frame beta chains. Every distinct CDR3 protein forms one entry, paired with its most common genes and DNA. These V and J calls derive from TCRdb rather than the authors' analysis. The sample yields 5,000 to 7,500 distinct CDR3 sequences; about 34% were counted once. The ten largest clones represent around 28% of the sample.

This clonotype was recorded a few times. No cognate antigen has been identified for it. No much larger clonotype is one base removed from it; base qualities were not supplied. The CDR3, cysteine through phenylalanine, is 13 amino acids long. Only the CDR3 DNA stays, 39 bases, in frame from base 1. V lost 4 bases and J lost 5 bases; the stretch between them is 9 bases long. CDR1 and CDR2 were assigned from the germline V gene as MNHNS and SASEGT. The V and J segments used are TRBV6-1 and TRBJ1-5, with the D gene call left open. Sequencing used CD4+ T cells from blood, cultured in vitro. The TCR originated in a human donor in good health. The DNA sequence is TGTGCCAGCAGTGGGGCTAATCATCAGCCCCAGCATTTT. It codes for CASSGANHQPQHF.